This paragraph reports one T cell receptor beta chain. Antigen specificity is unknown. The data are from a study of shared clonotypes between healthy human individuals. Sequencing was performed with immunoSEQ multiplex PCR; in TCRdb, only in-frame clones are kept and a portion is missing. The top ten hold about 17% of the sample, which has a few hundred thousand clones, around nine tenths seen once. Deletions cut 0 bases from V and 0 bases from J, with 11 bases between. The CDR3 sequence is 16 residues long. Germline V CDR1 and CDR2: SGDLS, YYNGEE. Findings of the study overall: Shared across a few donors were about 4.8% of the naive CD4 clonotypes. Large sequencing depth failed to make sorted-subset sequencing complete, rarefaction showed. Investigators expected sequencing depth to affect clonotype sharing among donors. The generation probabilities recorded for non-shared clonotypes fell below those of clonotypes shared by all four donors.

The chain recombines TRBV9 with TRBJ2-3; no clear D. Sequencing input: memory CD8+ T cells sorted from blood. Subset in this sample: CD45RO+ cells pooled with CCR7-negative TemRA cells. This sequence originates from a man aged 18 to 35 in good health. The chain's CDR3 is CASSVGSVTSTDTQYF. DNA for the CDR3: TGTGCCAGCAGCGTAGGTTCCGTAACTAGCACAGATACGCAGTATTTT. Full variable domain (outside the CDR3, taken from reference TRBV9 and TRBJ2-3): DSGVTQTPKHLITATGQRVTLRCSPRSGDLSVYWYQQSLDQGLQFLIQYYNGEERAKGNILERFSAQQFPDLHSELNLSSLELGDSALYFCASSVGSVTSTDTQYFGPGTRLTVL.